This entry features one T cell receptor beta chain sequence. The antigen is unknown. The V gene lost 0 bases and the J gene lost 2 bases, with 8 bases spanning the gap. Germline lookup yields CDR1 MDHEN and CDR2 SYDVKM. The CDR3 length is 14 residues. The data were produced by immunoSEQ multiplex PCR, yet TCRdb's version contains in-frame clones alone and is incomplete. The table includes tens of thousands of clones, roughly 90% detected once. This sample was taken from a study of OX40 agonist ivuxolimab in advanced cancers. As for the study in general: Patients were infused with ivuxolimab every 2 weeks at 0.01 to 10 mg/kg. Study conclusions and caveats: CD8+ T cells showed, on average, more clonal expansion than CD4+ cells. Among the lowest peripheral clonal expansion occurred in 0.1-3.0 mg/kg partial responders.

The chain links TRBV28 to TRBJ2-7, with unresolved D. The sample consisted of CD4+ or CD8+ T cells sorted from blood, taken in a trial of the OX40 agonist ivuxolimab. This TCR came from an adult with an advanced solid tumor such as melanoma, head and neck, liver or kidney cancer. The CDR3 loop is CASSLWGKPYEQYF. The DNA of the CDR3 is TGTGCCAGCAGTTTATGGGGTAAGCCCTACGAGCAGTACTTC. Full variable domain (missing parts from reference TRBV28 and TRBJ2-7): DVKVTQSSRYLVKRTGEKVFLECVQDMDHENMFWYRQDPGLGLRLIYFSYDVKMKEKGDIPEGYSVSREKKERFSLILESASTNQTSMYLCASSLWGKPYEQYFGPGTRLTVT.